This T cell receptor beta chain was recorded in a study of graft-versus-host responses after intestinal transplantation. Across the whole study: Every recipient underwent anti-thymocyte globulin induction, then tacrolimus and steroids for two to four years.

Produced via immunoSEQ multiplex PCR; TCRdb's table is partial and in-frame only. The sample yields about 120,000 clones, approximately 95% seen once. Study conclusions and caveats: GvH clones were identified in recipient marrow, with some first appearing in ileum or blood.

Trimming removed 6 bases from V and 8 bases from J, with 14 bases in between. The CDR3 totals 13 residues. Germline V gives CDR1 SGHAT, CDR2 FQNNGV. Note on this clone: The antigen remains undetermined.

The source of this sequence is a human donor who received an intestinal transplant. The sample consisted of unstimulated CD8+ T cells sorted from spleen or lymph node cells, taken before intestinal transplant. V and J are TRBV11-2 and TRBJ2-1; possible D gene TRBD1, 6 bases. This chain's CDR3 is CASRRTGFDEQFF. For the CDR3, the DNA is TGTGCCAGCAGACGTACAGGGTTCGATGAGCAGTTCTTC.